This TCR beta chain is drawn from a study of PD-L1 blockade in urothelial cancer. Study at large: Patients went on atezolizumab in the mid-2010s, receiving 1,200 mg intravenously every 3 weeks. Analyses used blood from 3 weeks (second dose) and 6 weeks after treatment start. Blood samples contained a median about 150,000 T cells.

With 10 bases removed from V and 4 bases from J, the gap between germline ends came to 15 bases. Germline V gene lookup returns CDR1 KGHSH and CDR2 LQKENI. This CDR3 is 13 amino acids long. Spike-ins of synthetic TCR analog templates went into each PCR. Repertoires were generated with immunoSEQ multiplex PCR, while TCRdb's copy carries only in-frame clones and drops some. Found here are just under 45,000 clones, around nine tenths of them singletons; the top ten hold 11% to 15%. This rearrangement joins TRBV18 to TRBJ2-3, with TRBD2 as a possible D gene (6 bases). This sequence originates from an older woman with urothelial cancer. The input for sequencing was PBMCs, taken around atezolizumab (anti-PD-L1) treatment. The CDR3 nucleotides are TGTGCCACGTTGGCTAGCGAACCAGATACGCAGTATTTT. It codes for CATLASEPDTQYF.